A single sample gave rise to the 20 T cell receptor beta chains below, sequenced in a study of cytomegalovirus exposure and HLA in healthy donors. The PCR made use of 60 Vbeta and 13 Jbeta primers. Some clones are missing from TCRdb's copy, which holds only in-frame ones; the method was immunoSEQ multiplex PCR. This sample's clone table lists 200,000 to 250,000 clones. Sequenced input: PBMCs. These receptor sequences come from a woman aged 25 to 45 in good health and CMV-seropositive.

Here the CDR3 DNA reads TGCGCCAGCAGCTTGGACCTTACAGGGGATGGGTCCTATGGCTACACCTTC. Translating it yields CASSLDLTGDGSYGYTF. The rearrangement links TRBV5-1 to TRBJ1-2; 7 positions agree with TRBD1. This CDR3 has 17 amino acids. V lost 0 bases to trimming and J lost 4 bases; unmatched junction nucleotides: 12. Germline-derived CDR1 and CDR2 are SGHRS and YFSETQ.

The chain carries TRBV5-4 and TRBJ1-1, with TRBD1 matching over 8 bases. J was trimmed by 4 bases and V by 0 bases; bases with no gene match: 14. Germline CDR1 and CDR2: SGHNT and YYREEE (reference sequence). CDR3 length: 18 residues. CDR3 amino acids: CASSLGFAGGGSFTEAFF. The CDR3 region has the DNA TGTGCCAGCAGCTTGGGGTTTGCAGGGGGCGGATCGTTCACTGAAGCTTTCTTT.

This chain connects TRBV5-1 to TRBJ2-1; perhaps TRBD2 as D (5 bases). The CDR3 has 13 residues. The germline gives CDR1 SGHRS, CDR2 YFSETQ. V lost 1 base and J lost 6, with 8 bases in between. The CDR3 bases are TGCGCCAGCAGCTTGAGCGGTTTCAATGAGCAGTTCTTC. Protein product: CASSLSGFNEQFF. Complete variable domain (other parts from reference TRBV5-1 and TRBJ2-1): KAGVTQTPRYLIKTRGQQVTLSCSPISGHRSVSWYQQTPGQGLQFLFEYFSETQRNKGNFPGRFSGRQFSNSRSEMNVSTLELGDSALYLCASSLSGFNEQFFGPGTRLTVL.

The chain recombines TRBV6-5 with TRBJ1-1; the D gene is possibly TRBD1 (5 bases). V was clipped by 2 bases and J by 5 bases, with 12 bases between them. CDR3 size: 14 residues. Germline-derived CDR1 and CDR2 are MNHEY and SVGAGI. DNA for the CDR3: TGTGCCAGCAGTTACGGGCAGGGCTGGACTGAAGCTTTCTTT. Residues: CASSYGQGWTEAFF.

The chain links TRBV7-9 to TRBJ2-3, with TRBD2 identical over 10 bases. CDR3 length: 19 residues. V lost 5 bases and J lost 1; bases outside the gene matches: 15. CDR1 and CDR2 (germline): SEHNR, FQNEAQ (reference sequence). DNA of the CDR3: TGTGCCAGCAGCCCTATAACATCACCTAGCGGGAGAGGCACAGATACGCAGTATTTT. This encodes CASSPITSPSGRGTDTQYF.

The chain joins TRBV28 to TRBJ1-5, with a weak D call TRBD1 (6 bases). The germline V and J ends were trimmed by 5 bases and 9 bases, with 17 bases remaining between them. From germline, CDR1 is MDHEN and CDR2 SYDVKM. This CDR3 contains 14 residues. The CDR3 protein is CASSPKDSRGPQHF. The CDR3, as DNA: TGTGCCAGCAGTCCGAAGGACAGCCGTGGGCCCCAGCATTTT.

The chain is built from TRBV19 and TRBJ2-2; D perhaps matches TRBD2 (5 bases). V was shortened by 6 bases and J by 5 bases, with 10 bases between the two germline ends. Germline CDR1 and CDR2: LNHDA and SQIVND (reference sequence). The CDR3 length is 13 residues. The CDR3 coding sequence is TGTGCCAGTAGACCGGGATTAACCGGGGAGCTGTTTTTT. Residues: CASRPGLTGELFF.

This rearrangement joins TRBV25-1 to TRBJ2-3; tentative D call: TRBD2 (5 bases). The CDR3 covers 13 residues. CDR1 MGHDK and CDR2 SYGVNS come from the germline V gene. The V gene lost 4 bases and the J gene lost 3 bases, with 8 bases spanning the gap. The CDR3 DNA is TGTGCCAGCAGTGTCACGGGGACAGATACGCAGTATTTT. Amino acids: CASSVTGTDTQYF.

The chain carries TRBV4-1 and TRBJ2-7; 11 positions agree with TRBD2. The V gene's germline CDR1 is MGHRA and CDR2 YSYEKL. Trimming took 1 base from V and 0 from J; bases not matched to a gene: 2. This CDR3 comprises 16 residues. The CDR3 DNA is TGCGCCAGCAGCCAAGCCGGGACTAGCGGCTCCTACGAGCAGTACTTC. Protein: CASSQAGTSGSYEQYF.

This chain uses TRBV18 with TRBJ1-2; no clear D. This CDR3 contains 13 residues. CDR1 is KGHSH, CDR2 LQKENI, per germline. The V and J ends lost 3 bases and 8 bases respectively, with 13 bases between them. CDR3 protein: CASSPVAREGYTF. The CDR3 bases are TGTGCCAGCTCACCGGTCGCGAGGGAGGGCTACACCTTC.

The CDR3 DNA reads as TGCGCCAGCAGCTTGGCCTCCTTTAGGGACAGGGGAGCCGAGCAGTACTTC. Its translation: CASSLASFRDRGAEQYF. The V call is TRBV5-1, the J call TRBJ2-7, with TRBD1 matching 10 bases. Germline V gene data show CDR1 as SGHRS and CDR2 as YFSETQ. J was trimmed by 6 bases and V by 0 bases; bases with no gene match: 12. CDR3 length equals 17 residues.

The J gene is TRBJ2-7, the V gene TRBV2, with 9 bases that match TRBD2. The CDR3 is made up of 13 amino acids. In germline, CDR1 is SNHLY, CDR2 FYNNEI. J lost 6 bases, V lost 6 bases, and 6 bases had no gene match. DNA for the CDR3: TGTGCCAGCAGGAGGACTAGCGATTTCGAGCAGTACTTC. Its protein product is CASRRTSDFEQYF.

The chain has TRBV11-2 and TRBJ2-3; the D is unclear. V was cut by 1 base and J by 3 bases, with 5 bases left in between. CDR3 length: 13 amino acids. Germline V gene sequence: CDR1 SGHAT, CDR2 FQNNGV. DNA for the CDR3: TGTGCCAGCAGCTTAGGACAAACAGATACGCAGTATTTT. As protein: CASSLGQTDTQYF.

The rearrangement uses TRBV5-1 and TRBJ2-7, with unresolved D. The CDR3 is made up of 14 amino acids. Germline CDR1 is SGHRS and CDR2 is YFSETQ. V dropped 5 bases and J dropped 7 bases, with 19 bases sitting between them. The CDR3 reads CASRSTPASLEQYF. The CDR3 nucleotides read TGCGCCAGCAGATCCACCCCCGCAAGCCTTGAGCAGTACTTC.

The chain carries TRBV4-1 and TRBJ1-4; D gene ambiguous. V was cut by 4 bases and J by 10 bases, with 22 bases left in between. The CDR3 sequence is 16 residues long. Germline lookup yields CDR1 MGHRA and CDR2 YSYEKL. The DNA of the CDR3 is TGCGCCAGCAGCCGCTTGATGGATCGGGGTTCTAGAAAACTGTTTTTT. It codes for CASSRLMDRGSRKLFF.

V and J are TRBV19 and TRBJ2-5; 7 nucleotides align to TRBD1. The V and J ends lost 4 bases and 5 bases, in that order; junction bases with no gene match: 13. The CDR3 is 16 amino acids. Germline assignment: CDR1 LNHDA and CDR2 SQIVND (reference sequence). This CDR3 reads CASSTRVGGSGETQYF. The CDR3 bases are TGTGCCAGTAGTACTCGAGTAGGGGGCTCTGGGGAGACCCAGTACTTC.

This chain connects TRBV7-8 to TRBJ2-5; TRBD1 aligns across 7 bases. There are 14 residues in the CDR3. Germline CDR1 and CDR2: SGHVS and FQNEAQ. Trimming at V came to 2 bases and at J to 5 bases, leaving 5 bases not matched to a gene. The CDR3 sequence: CASSLPGQEETQYF. The CDR3 DNA reads TGTGCCAGCAGCTTACCCGGACAGGAGGAGACCCAGTACTTC.

This sequence joins TRBV10-1 and TRBJ2-3; weak D call: TRBD2 (5 bases). The germline V and J ends were trimmed by 6 bases and 3 bases, with 16 bases remaining between them. CDR1 is WNHNN, CDR2 SYGVQD, per germline (reference sequence). The CDR3 extends over 15 amino acids. CDR3 in amino acids: CASSQDMEATDTQYF. The CDR3 DNA reads TGCGCCAGCAGCCAAGACATGGAGGCGACAGATACGCAGTATTTT.

This chain uses TRBV2 with TRBJ1-2, with a possible D match to TRBD1 (5 bases). V lost 2 bases and J lost 0, with 10 bases in between. Per the germline V gene, CDR1 is SNHLY and CDR2 is FYNNEI. This CDR3 spans 15 amino acids. The CDR3 protein is CASSEQTVTNYGYTF. The CDR3 bases are TGTGCCAGCAGTGAACAGACAGTAACTAACTATGGCTACACCTTC.

V is TRBV2 and J is TRBJ1-6; D gene uncertain. Germline-derived CDR1 and CDR2 are SNHLY and FYNNEI. The CDR3 has 13 amino acids. V dropped 7 bases and J dropped 10 bases, with 14 bases sitting between them. The CDR3 region is CASTDLRQSPLHF. CDR3 coding DNA: TGTGCCAGCACCGATTTAAGACAATCACCCCTCCACTTT.